This T cell receptor beta chain was sequenced for a study of blood T cell repertoires in COVID-19. Germline lookup yields CDR1 MNHNS and CDR2 SASEGT. Trimming removed 1 base from V and 7 bases from J; junction bases left unmatched: 3. The length of the CDR3 is 15 residues. The assay was immunoSEQ multiplex PCR, and TCRdb's table has in-frame clones only and misses some. This table holds 90,000 to 130,000 clones, about four fifths found once. This clone was recorded a few times. This TCR was recovered from a woman in her seventies with acute or convalescent COVID-19. This chain uses TRBV6-1 with TRBJ1-6, with 8 bases lining up with TRBD1. The sample comprised peripheral blood. CDR3 sequence: CASSEVTGANSPLHF. The CDR3 region has the DNA TGTGCCAGCAGTGAAGTGACAGGGGCGAATTCACCCCTCCACTTT.